The 27 T cell receptor beta chains listed next were all sequenced from one sample in a study of shared clonotypes between healthy human individuals (TCRdb year 2020). Library prep was done by the immunoSEQ multiplex PCR assay. TCRdb took over this immuneACCESS table, retaining in-frame rearrangements with V and J assigned. Such tables are incomplete; in checked studies, under half of the missing clones stem from an unresolved V gene, and the remainder is unexplained. The sample includes 1,400,000 or so clones, with approximately 98.5% observed a single time. The ten largest clones capture over 0.3% of the sample. Sequences were obtained from naive CD4+ T cells sorted from blood. The cell subset or site label here, explained by the study, means: CD45RA+ positively selected. All receptors come from a man aged 25-40 years in good health.

The V gene is TRBV27, the J gene TRBJ2-1; D perhaps matches TRBD1 (5 bases). V was trimmed by 9 bases and J by 5 bases, leaving 14 bases between them. This CDR3 has 13 amino acids. Germline loops: CDR1 MNHEY, CDR2 SMNVEV (reference sequence). CDR3 in amino acids: CASARGLHNEQFF. CDR3 DNA: TGTGCCAGTGCTAGGGGCCTCCACAATGAGCAGTTCTTC.

This chain uses TRBV6-5 with TRBJ1-2; 8 nucleotides agree with TRBD1. Germline values: CDR1 MNHEY, CDR2 SVGAGI. The ends lost 5 bases at V and 7 bases at J; junction bases unmatched: 9. This CDR3 has 14 amino acids. CDR3: CASSTADRVSGYTF. CDR3 in DNA: TGTGCCAGCAGTACCGCGGACAGGGTGTCTGGCTACACCTTC.

The chain employs TRBV5-1 and TRBJ2-2; the match to TRBD2 covers 13 bases. Trimming at V came to 7 bases and at J to 6 bases, leaving 12 bases not matched to a gene. The germline V gene has CDR1 SGHRS and CDR2 YFSETQ. The CDR3 consists of 17 residues. The CDR3 is CASRAGTSGTGAGELFF. In DNA, the CDR3 is TGCGCCAGCCGCGCCGGGACTAGCGGGACCGGGGCCGGGGAGCTGTTTTTT. The whole variable domain, filled in from reference TRBV5-1 and TRBJ2-2, reads KAGVTQTPRYLIKTRGQQVTLSCSPISGHRSVSWYQQTPGQGLQFLFEYFSETQRNKGNFPGRFSGRQFSNSRSEMNVSTLELGDSALYLCASRAGTSGTGAGELFFGEGSRLTVL.

The CDR3 sequence: CASSLEVGNQPQHF. For the CDR3, the DNA is TGTGCCAGCAGCTTAGAAGTCGGTAATCAGCCCCAGCATTTT. V is TRBV7-2 and J is TRBJ1-5; D is undetermined. There are 14 residues in the CDR3. V was clipped by 1 base and J by 4 bases, with 8 bases between them. Germline-derived CDR1 and CDR2 are SGHTA and FQGNSA.

The J gene is TRBJ2-7, the V gene TRBV7-2, with D maybe TRBD1 (5 bases). The length of the CDR3 is 15 residues. The V end was cut by 5 bases, the J end by 2 bases, with 16 bases between. CDR1 is SGHTA and CDR2 is FQGNSA in the germline V gene. DNA of the CDR3: TGTGCCAGCAGCGATCCGCAGGGTTACCCCTACGAGCAGTACTTC. Translating gives CASSDPQGYPYEQYF.

The chain carries TRBV6-5 and TRBJ1-2; D gene unclear. The CDR3 length is 14 residues. Trimming pared 0 bases from V and 5 bases from J, leaving 10 bases between. The germline V gene has CDR1 MNHEY and CDR2 SVGAGI. The CDR3 spells CASSYSETSYGYTF. CDR3 coding DNA: TGTGCCAGCAGTTACTCGGAGACATCTTATGGCTACACCTTC.

The J gene is TRBJ2-5, the V gene TRBV5-4; perhaps TRBD2 as D (7 bases). Germline loops: CDR1 SGHNT, CDR2 YYREEE (reference sequence). Trimming cost V 3 bases and J 3 bases, with 15 bases left between them. The CDR3 runs to 15 residues. This CDR3 reads CASSSAAGAEETQYF. The CDR3 coding sequence is TGTGCCAGCAGCTCAGCGGCGGGGGCGGAAGAGACCCAGTACTTC.

The chain couples TRBV18 to TRBJ1-3; D gene uncertain. V was pared by 8 bases and J by 2 bases, with 19 bases between. Germline CDR1 reads KGHSH; CDR2 reads LQKENI. This CDR3 has 16 residues. The chain's CDR3 is CASRPSMATAGNTIYF. The CDR3 nucleotides read TGTGCCAGCCGCCCTAGTATGGCAACAGCTGGAAACACCATATATTTT.

The chain recombines TRBV27 with TRBJ2-6; 8 bases match TRBD1. Trimming took 2 bases from V and 0 from J; bases not matched to a gene: 6. The CDR3 is made up of 18 amino acids. Germline V CDR1 and CDR2: MNHEY, SMNVEV (reference sequence). CDR3 sequence: CASSLRRTGLSGANVLTF. The CDR3 region has the DNA TGTGCCAGCAGTTTACGTAGGACAGGGCTCTCTGGGGCCAACGTCCTGACTTTC.

V is TRBV28 and J is TRBJ2-2; TRBD2 matches 11 bases. This CDR3 has 15 residues. In germline, CDR1 is MDHEN, CDR2 SYDVKM. V lost 5 bases, J lost 6 bases, and 5 bases stayed unmatched. For the CDR3, the DNA is TGTGCCAGCAGTCCCTTAGCGGGAGGGCCCGGGGAGCTGTTTTTT. Translation gives CASSPLAGGPGELFF.

J is TRBJ2-7 and V is TRBV28, with TRBD2 matching over 15 bases. The V segment lost 6 bases and the J segment 6 bases; nucleotides outside the gene matches: 3. The CDR3 extends over 14 amino acids. Germline V gene lookup returns CDR1 MDHEN and CDR2 SYDVKM. CDR3 amino acids: CASSKGLAGGEQYF. DNA of the CDR3: TGTGCCAGCAGCAAGGGACTAGCGGGAGGCGAGCAGTACTTC.

J is TRBJ1-1 and V is TRBV29-1, with TRBD1 matching over 7 bases. The germline gives CDR1 SQVTM, CDR2 ANQGSEA. The junction had 13 bases not matched to a gene; V was cut back by 6 bases and J by 0 bases. The CDR3 is 16 residues long. The CDR3 loop is CSVVRQGAVVNTEAFF. As DNA, the CDR3 is TGCAGCGTCGTGAGACAGGGCGCGGTGGTGAACACTGAAGCTTTCTTT.

This clone was observed a single time. The chain is built from TRBV9 and TRBJ2-7, with D tentatively TRBD2 (6 bases). Trimming took off 4 bases at V and 5 bases at J, with 13 bases between the two ends. Per the germline V gene, CDR1 is SGDLS and CDR2 is YYNGEE. The CDR3 loop spans 13 amino acids. The CDR3 nucleotides are TGTGCCAGCAGCCCCGTTGGCGGGAACGAGCAGTACTTC. Protein sequence: CASSPVGGNEQYF.

The V call is TRBV29-1, the J call TRBJ2-7; D uncertain. The V end was cut by 7 bases, the J end by 2 bases, with 9 bases between. There are 11 residues in the CDR3. The germline CDR1 and CDR2 sequences are SQVTM and ANQGSEA. The CDR3 DNA follows: TGCAGCGCGGCAGACCCCTACGAGCAGTACTTC. Its translation is CSAADPYEQYF.

This rearrangement joins TRBV7-4 to TRBJ2-5; D call uncertain. V lost 3 bases and J lost 5, with 10 bases in between. The CDR3 length is 13 residues. Germline V gene sequence: CDR1 SGHVT, CDR2 SQSDAQ. The DNA for the CDR3 is TGTGCCAGCAGCTTGCCGACCCACGAGACCCAGTACTTC. Protein: CASSLPTHETQYF.

The V and J genes are TRBV5-1 and TRBJ1-2; D might be TRBD1 (6 bases). V was pared by 3 bases and J by 6 bases, with 15 bases between. The CDR3 loop spans 14 amino acids. The germline V gene encodes CDR1 SGHRS and CDR2 YFSETQ. The CDR3 reads CASSYGRGGDGYTF. In DNA form, the CDR3 reads TGCGCCAGCAGCTATGGCAGGGGAGGTGATGGCTACACCTTC.

The chain links TRBV9 to TRBJ2-1; unclear D gene. The CDR3 covers 16 residues. Trimming shortened V by 3 bases and J by 7 bases, and 20 bases separated the two germline ends. The germline V gene has CDR1 SGDLS and CDR2 YYNGEE. The DNA for the CDR3 is TGTGCCAGCAGCGCCCGACTTCAGGCATACCCTAATGAGCAGTTCTTC. This translates into CASSARLQAYPNEQFF. Supplemented by reference TRBV9 and TRBJ2-1, the full variable domain reads DSGVTQTPKHLITATGQRVTLRCSPRSGDLSVYWYQQSLDQGLQFLIQYYNGEERAKGNILERFSAQQFPDLHSELNLSSLELGDSALYFCASSARLQAYPNEQFFGPGTRLTVL.

The chain recombines TRBV7-2 with TRBJ1-4; perhaps TRBD1 as D (5 bases). Germline-derived CDR1 and CDR2 are SGHTA and FQGNSA. The CDR3 spans 15 residues. The germline V and J ends were trimmed by 1 base and 7 bases, with 13 bases remaining between them. The CDR3 DNA follows: TGTGCCAGCAGCTTAGGGCAGGGTTGGCCTGAAAAACTGTTTTTT. Its protein is CASSLGQGWPEKLFF. Full variable domain (outside the CDR3, taken from reference TRBV7-2 and TRBJ1-4): GAGVSQSPSNKVTEKGKDVELRCDPISGHTALYWYRQSLGQGLEFLIYFQGNSAPDKSGLPSDRFSAERTGGSVSTLTIQRTQQEDSAVYLCASSLGQGWPEKLFFGSGTQLSVL.

This clone was counted once. The genes are TRBV7-8 and TRBJ2-7; D is undetermined. The CDR3 sequence is 16 residues long. From germline, CDR1 is SGHVS and CDR2 FQNEAQ. Deletions cut 7 bases from V and 5 bases from J, with 24 bases between. Here the CDR3 reads CASTLLHTISLDEQYF. In DNA form, the CDR3 reads TGTGCCAGCACCCTCCTTCATACCATCTCTCTCGACGAGCAGTACTTC. Variable domain in full (rest from reference TRBV7-8 and TRBJ2-7): GAGVSQSPRYKVAKRGQDVALRCDPISGHVSLFWYQQALGQGPEFLTYFQNEAQLDKSGLPSDRFFAERPEGSVSTLKIQRTQQEDSAVYLCASTLLHTISLDEQYFGPGTRLTVT.

This clone was detected only once. The chain uses TRBV9 and TRBJ2-1; TRBD2 aligns across 7 bases. There are 13 residues in the CDR3. Germline values: CDR1 SGDLS, CDR2 YYNGEE. The V gene end was trimmed by 1 base and the J gene end by 10 bases; junction bases not matched to a gene: 5. CDR3 bases: TGTGCCAGCAGCGTACGACTAGCACGGGAGCAGTTCTTC. Translated, it gives CASSVRLAREQFF.

This clone showed up just a few times. The junction shows a germline mismatch at one end, possibly a read error. This chain links TRBV6-6 with TRBJ2-7; no clear D gene. The CDR3 runs 11 residues. The germline CDR1 and CDR2 sequences are MNHNY and SVGAGI (reference sequence). The CDR3, as DNA: TGTGCCAGCAGACTCTCCAACGAGCAGTACTTC. Residues: CASRLSNEQYF.

The chain couples TRBV15 to TRBJ2-1, with 9 bases that match TRBD2. Germline V CDR1 and CDR2: LNHNV, YYDKDF (reference sequence). There are 17 residues in the CDR3. V lost 1 base, J lost 3 bases, and 7 bases stayed unmatched. CDR3 sequence: CATSRGKREAFYNEQFF. The CDR3 DNA sequence: TGTGCCACCAGCAGAGGAAAGCGGGAGGCCTTCTACAATGAGCAGTTCTTC.

The CDR3 sequence: CASSLYGQGTNYGYTF. CDR3 nucleotide sequence: TGTGCCAGCAGCCTGTACGGACAGGGGACTAACTATGGCTACACCTTC. The rearrangement uses TRBV7-9 and TRBJ1-2, with 9 nucleotides matching TRBD1. The CDR3 spans 16 residues. Germline lookup yields CDR1 SEHNR and CDR2 FQNEAQ (reference sequence). V dropped 5 bases and J dropped 0; count of bases not matched to a gene: 7.

The V and J genes are TRBV5-5 and TRBJ1-5, with no clear D. Deletions cut 0 bases from V and 3 bases from J, with 4 bases between. The CDR3 consists of 13 residues. CDR1 and CDR2 (germline): SGHKS, YYEKEE (reference sequence). The CDR3 protein is CASSLGTNQPQHF. The CDR3 DNA reads as TGTGCCAGCAGCTTGGGGACCAATCAGCCCCAGCATTTT.

V usage is TRBV5-6 and J usage is TRBJ1-1; D not certain. Trimming removed 0 bases at V and 4 bases at J, with 13 bases between. This CDR3 region has 15 residues. CDR1 and CDR2 (germline): SGHDT, YYEEEE. The CDR3: CASSLAPSGSTEAFF. In DNA form, the CDR3 reads TGTGCCAGCAGCTTGGCCCCAAGTGGGTCCACTGAAGCTTTCTTT.

Turning to this clone: The same CDR3 can be traced to other DNA sequences in this sample. The V and J genes are TRBV9 and TRBJ2-1, with D possibly being TRBD1 (5 bases). V was shortened by 0 bases and J by 4 bases, with 8 bases between the two germline ends. From germline, CDR1 is SGDLS and CDR2 YYNGEE. This CDR3 has 14 residues. The CDR3 DNA reads TGTGCCAGCAGCGTAGAAGGGGTTTACAATGAGCAGTTCTTC. Its protein is CASSVEGVYNEQFF. The full variable domain, rest sourced from reference TRBV9 and TRBJ2-1, is DSGVTQTPKHLITATGQRVTLRCSPRSGDLSVYWYQQSLDQGLQFLIQYYNGEERAKGNILERFSAQQFPDLHSELNLSSLELGDSALYFCASSVEGVYNEQFFGPGTRLTVL.

As for this clone: Other DNA sequences of this sample code for an identical CDR3. The V and J genes are TRBV18 and TRBJ2-7; D gene unclear. CDR3 length: 13 amino acids. V lost 1 base, J lost 0 bases, and 4 bases lay in between. CDR1 is KGHSH and CDR2 is LQKENI in the germline V gene. The CDR3 loop is CASSPRSSYEQYF. The CDR3 nucleotides read TGTGCCAGCTCACCACGATCCTCCTACGAGCAGTACTTC.